The 9 T cell receptor beta chains presented below share a single source sample, sequenced in a study of blood T cells in healthy people across ages (dated by TCRdb to about 2015). Library prep was done by 5' RACE. Sequencing was performed on an Illumina HiSeq 2500. A second 7 to 11 cycle PCR used a sample-barcoded 5' primer and a J-beta primer mix. TCRdb cleaned the public reads at Q25 with fastp, built clones with MiXCR and kept in-frame beta chains. Entries that share a CDR3 protein sequence are merged under the most common genes and DNA. Within this sample are 1,500,000 or so distinct CDR3 sequences, with approximately 63% of them counted one time only. Over 6.5% of the sample is in the top ten clones. The material sequenced was blood. The receptor source for this set is a man younger than 30 in good health.

CDR3 nucleotide sequence: TGTGCCAGCGTGGTTACAGGGGCGAACACTGAAGCTTTCTTT. This sequence encodes CASVVTGANTEAFF. The rearrangement links TRBV6-1 to TRBJ1-1, with TRBD1 matching 7 bases. CDR3 size: 14 residues. From germline, CDR1 is MNHNS and CDR2 SASEGT. V trimming: 8 bases; J trimming: 1 base; junction bases outside the gene matches: 7.

This clonotype occurred once. The V call is TRBV6-2 or TRBV6-3, the J call TRBJ2-3; 7 nucleotides agree with TRBD1. J gave up 5 bases and V 5 bases, and 7 bases lay outside the gene matches. Germline V gene sequence: CDR1 MNHEY, CDR2 SVGEGT. The CDR3 extends over 14 amino acids. In DNA form, the CDR3 reads TGTGCCAGCAGTCGAGGGGGCATCGGAGATACGCAGTATTTT. Translating it yields CASSRGGIGDTQYF.

With regard to this clonotype: A much more abundant neighbour one base away suggests this may be a read error. This chain joins TRBV15 and TRBJ2-2; D possibly corresponds to TRBD2 (5 bases). CDR3 size: 13 residues. CDR1 and CDR2 (germline): LNHNV, YYDKDF (reference sequence). This CDR3 reads CVTSGRNNGELFF. The CDR3 nucleotides are TGTGTCACCAGCGGCCGCAATAACGGGGAGCTGTTTTTT.

The chain combines TRBV20-1 with TRBJ2-4, with D perhaps TRBD1 or TRBD2 (6 bases each). The last part of the DNA fits TRBJ2-7 better; the J call may be wrong. Germline lookup yields CDR1 DFQATT and CDR2 SNEGSKA (reference sequence). The CDR3 is 13 amino acids. The CDR3: CSAPGAGYYEQYF. The DNA of the CDR3 is TGCAGTGCCCCGGGGGCAGGTTACTACGAGCAGTACTTC.

The rearrangement joins TRBV7-6 to TRBJ2-7, with 7 positions matching TRBD2. CDR3 size: 15 residues. Germline lookup yields CDR1 SGHVS and CDR2 FNYEAQ. J was trimmed by 7 bases and V by 0 bases; bases with no gene match: 9. CDR3 residues: CASSLAGGSFNEQYF. Written as DNA, the CDR3 is TGTGCCAGCAGCTTAGCTGGCGGGAGTTTCAATGAGCAGTACTTC.

This chain links TRBV9 with TRBJ2-7; D may be TRBD1 (5 bases). Trimming removed 0 bases at V and 6 bases at J, with 10 bases between. CDR1 is SGDLS, CDR2 YYNGEE, per germline. This CDR3 comprises 13 residues. The CDR3 DNA is TGTGCCAGCAGCGTAGGGCAGGGCACCGAGCAGTACTTC. Its translation: CASSVGQGTEQYF.

This clonotype was observed a few times. This chain uses TRBV10-3 with TRBJ2-1; 7 nucleotides line up with TRBD2. In germline, CDR1 is ENHRY, CDR2 SYGVKD. Trimming removed 10 bases from V and 10 bases from J; junction bases left unmatched: 16. The CDR3 is made up of 14 amino acids. In nucleotides, the CDR3 is TGTGCCAACCCACCGGGGCTAGCGGTCAGAGAGCAGTTCTTC. Translated, it gives CANPPGLAVREQFF.

The sample holds many counts of this clonotype. The chain employs TRBV25-1 and TRBJ1-1; 7 positions agree with TRBD1. The length of the CDR3 is 13 residues. Trimming removed 4 bases from V and 1 base from J; junction bases left unmatched: 0. Germline assignment: CDR1 MGHDK and CDR2 SYGVNS. The CDR3 sequence: CASSGQGNTEAFF. The DNA for the CDR3 is TGTGCCAGCAGTGGACAGGGGAACACTGAAGCTTTCTTT.

The rearrangement links TRBV27 to TRBJ2-7; D remains unclear. The closer fit of TRBJ2-1 to the DNA end suggests the J call may be wrong. CDR1 is MNHEY and CDR2 is SMNVEV in the germline V gene (reference sequence). The length of the CDR3 is 14 residues. The CDR3 nucleotides are TGTGCCAGCAGTTTATCGTGGACCGCTAATGAGCAGTTCTTC. Residues: CASSLSWTANEQFF.